The TCR beta chain under discussion was sequenced for a study of Graves' ophthalmopathy and Graves' hyperthyroidism. This clonotype was found many times. Amplification of the TCR beta CDR3 regions used RNA transcripts (as template). A first-round RT-PCR used HTBI primers, followed by a second-round multiplex PCR. One entry per CDR3 protein results from TCRdb running MiXCR on the multiplex PCR reads. The sample contains 1 million to 1.3 million distinct CDR3 sequences, about 38% of which appear only once. Germline-derived CDR1 and CDR2 are DFQATT and SNEGSKA (reference sequence). J gave up 5 bases and V 3 bases, and 9 bases lay outside the gene matches. This CDR3 contains 14 residues.

This receptor was taken from an adult man with Graves' hyperthyroidism. The material sequenced was peripheral blood or thyroid tissue (not recorded which). V is TRBV20-1 and J is TRBJ2-7; 8 nucleotides match TRBD2. CDR3 sequence (DNA): TGCAGTGCTAGGAGTTTAGCGGGATATAACGAGCAGTACTTC. It specifies CSARSLAGYNEQYF.